This T cell receptor (beta chain) appears in the sequencing data of a study of blood T cell repertoires in COVID-19. Sequenced by immunoSEQ multiplex PCR; TCRdb stores in-frame clones only, minus some. The sample has approximately 220,000 clones, approximately 88% seen once. J was trimmed by 7 bases and V by 2 bases; bases with no gene match: 12. Germline values: CDR1 LGHNT, CDR2 FRNRAP. The CDR3 spans 17 residues. Sequenced: PBMCs or T cells enriched from blood (not recorded which). V gene TRBV12-5 combines with J gene TRBJ2-2, with 8 bases matching TRBD2. The receptor comes from a woman aged 25 to 39 with acute COVID-19. This chain's CDR3 is CASGLIPRGGRNGELFF. The CDR3 coding sequence is TGTGCTAGTGGTTTGATCCCCCGGGGGGGCCGGAACGGGGAGCTGTTTTTT.